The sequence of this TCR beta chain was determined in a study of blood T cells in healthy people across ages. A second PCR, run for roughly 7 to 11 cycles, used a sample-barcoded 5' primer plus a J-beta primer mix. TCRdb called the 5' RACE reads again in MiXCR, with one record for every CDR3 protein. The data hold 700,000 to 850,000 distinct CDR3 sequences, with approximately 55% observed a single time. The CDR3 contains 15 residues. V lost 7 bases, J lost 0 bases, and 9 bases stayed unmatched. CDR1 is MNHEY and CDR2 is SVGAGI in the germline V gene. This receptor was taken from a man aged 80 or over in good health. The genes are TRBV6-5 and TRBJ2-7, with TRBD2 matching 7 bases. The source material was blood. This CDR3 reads CASKRGTEASYEQYF. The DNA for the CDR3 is TGTGCCAGCAAGCGGGGTACTGAGGCCTCCTACGAGCAGTACTTC.